The rows below give T cell receptor beta chains drawn from one sample of a study of cytomegalovirus exposure and HLA in healthy donors. Sequencing used immunoSEQ multiplex PCR; TCRdb keeps in-frame clones, though not all of them. The sample has under 110,000 clones, 75% seen once. Specimen: PBMCs. The source of these receptors is a man aged 40-50 years in good health and CMV-seronegative. Both conserved end residues are part of each CDR3. Part of the rows lack a size; the others show once, few, many or a class for expanded clones.

cdr3_aa: CASNRGASGNEQFF
clone_size: -
j_call: TRBJ2-1
v_call: TRBV28

cdr3_aa: CASSLEGREGYTF
clone_size: -
j_call: TRBJ1-2
v_call: TRBV5-1

cdr3_aa: CASSQDEGSGNTIYF
clone_size: -
j_call: TRBJ1-3
v_call: TRBV4-1

cdr3_aa: CSVAPLAGVNTEAFF
clone_size: -
j_call: TRBJ1-1
v_call: TRBV29-1

cdr3_aa: CASSYSGTGEGLFF
clone_size: -
j_call: TRBJ1-4
v_call: TRBV6-5

cdr3_aa: CASTRAGDTDTQYF
clone_size: -
j_call: TRBJ2-3
v_call: TRBV19

cdr3_aa: CAIPGQGGTEAFF
clone_size: -
j_call: TRBJ1-1
v_call: TRBV6-1

cdr3_aa: CASSGLAGAYEQYF
clone_size: once
j_call: TRBJ2-7
v_call: TRBV13

cdr3_aa: CASSLWETGGSGNTIYF
clone_size: -
j_call: TRBJ1-3
v_call: TRBV7-8

cdr3_aa: CAIKDSIYNEQFF
clone_size: -
j_call: TRBJ2-1
v_call: TRBV10-3

cdr3_aa: CASSLNRRGTEAFF
clone_size: -
j_call: TRBJ1-1
v_call: TRBV5-4

cdr3_aa: CASSRGTGSTNEKLFF
clone_size: -
j_call: TRBJ1-4
v_call: TRBV28

cdr3_aa: CASSFGGGGDNEQFF
clone_size: -
j_call: TRBJ2-1
v_call: TRBV9

cdr3_aa: CASSPNRGWEQYF
clone_size: -
j_call: TRBJ2-7
v_call: TRBV28

cdr3_aa: CASSYDREYGYTF
clone_size: -
j_call: TRBJ1-2
v_call: TRBV5-4

cdr3_aa: CASSLGGGGDTQYF
clone_size: -
j_call: TRBJ2-3
v_call: TRBV7-9

cdr3_aa: CASSYRQGSNFPNTEAFF
clone_size: -
j_call: TRBJ1-1
v_call: TRBV7-9

cdr3_aa: CASSEKWRGGTDTQYF
clone_size: -
j_call: TRBJ2-3
v_call: TRBV10-2

cdr3_aa: CASSQDASQETQYF
clone_size: -
j_call: TRBJ2-5
v_call: TRBV4-1

cdr3_aa: CSVRGGGEQFF
clone_size: -
j_call: TRBJ2-1
v_call: TRBV29-1

cdr3_aa: CASSYSGGGETEAFF
clone_size: -
j_call: TRBJ1-1
v_call: TRBV6-6

cdr3_aa: CASSIQGDTEAFF
clone_size: -
j_call: TRBJ1-1
v_call: TRBV19

cdr3_aa: CASSQERQGTGELFF
clone_size: -
j_call: -
v_call: TRBV4-1

cdr3_aa: CSVGSGNTEAFF
clone_size: -
j_call: TRBJ1-1
v_call: TRBV29-1

cdr3_aa: CASSLVPGLVVSTDTQYF
clone_size: few
j_call: TRBJ2-3
v_call: TRBV7-9

cdr3_aa: CASRRLAGEGVEQFF
clone_size: -
j_call: TRBJ2-1
v_call: TRBV2

cdr3_aa: CASSGVGGLFNEQFF
clone_size: -
j_call: TRBJ2-1
v_call: TRBV2

cdr3_aa: CASSTDRGPYEQYF
clone_size: -
j_call: TRBJ2-7
v_call: TRBV11-2

cdr3_aa: CASKAGLSTDTQYF
clone_size: -
j_call: TRBJ2-3
v_call: TRBV2

cdr3_aa: CASSFFSGGGDTQYF
clone_size: -
j_call: TRBJ2-3
v_call: TRBV11-1

cdr3_aa: CASSLGLGALYEQYF
clone_size: -
j_call: TRBJ2-7
v_call: TRBV5-1

cdr3_aa: CSVAGTGGFNYGYTF
clone_size: -
j_call: TRBJ1-2
v_call: TRBV29-1

cdr3_aa: CSVTNTGELFF
clone_size: -
j_call: TRBJ2-2
v_call: TRBV29-1

cdr3_aa: CASSHPDRGNEQFF
clone_size: -
j_call: TRBJ2-1
v_call: TRBV5-4

cdr3_aa: CASRLAGVTGELFF
clone_size: -
j_call: TRBJ2-2
v_call: TRBV2

cdr3_aa: CASSIRASGGVYNEQFF
clone_size: -
j_call: TRBJ2-1
v_call: TRBV19

cdr3_aa: CAISEPKRLNNEQFF
clone_size: -
j_call: TRBJ2-1
v_call: TRBV10-3

cdr3_aa: CASSSARGTQYF
clone_size: -
j_call: TRBJ2-3
v_call: TRBV4-2

cdr3_aa: CASSLGRAGGVGYEQYF
clone_size: once
j_call: TRBJ2-7
v_call: TRBV7-6

cdr3_aa: CASSLDGDRTGELFF
clone_size: -
j_call: TRBJ2-2
v_call: TRBV11-3

cdr3_aa: CASSPTGQETQYF
clone_size: -
j_call: TRBJ2-5
v_call: TRBV6-1

cdr3_aa: CASSDEGLATDTQYF
clone_size: few
j_call: TRBJ2-3
v_call: TRBV6-4

cdr3_aa: CASSLQGLFTEAFF
clone_size: -
j_call: TRBJ1-1
v_call: TRBV5-8

cdr3_aa: CASSQTGTVNSPLHF
clone_size: -
j_call: TRBJ1-6
v_call: TRBV4-1

cdr3_aa: CASRHKRDTYEQYF
clone_size: -
j_call: TRBJ2-7
v_call: TRBV6-4

cdr3_aa: CASSEAKPRTYNEQFF
clone_size: once
j_call: TRBJ2-1
v_call: TRBV6-1

cdr3_aa: CASNPGGNADTQYF
clone_size: -
j_call: TRBJ2-3
v_call: TRBV5-1

cdr3_aa: CASSLVGGGTEQYF
clone_size: -
j_call: TRBJ2-7
v_call: TRBV4-1

cdr3_aa: CASSPSGQVAYEQYF
clone_size: -
j_call: TRBJ2-7
v_call: TRBV18

cdr3_aa: CASSARLAGGPNSHNEQFF
clone_size: once
j_call: TRBJ2-1
v_call: TRBV7-3

cdr3_aa: CASSLSGGAEETQYF
clone_size: -
j_call: TRBJ2-5
v_call: TRBV5-1

cdr3_aa: CASRPTRSPNEKLFF
clone_size: -
j_call: TRBJ1-4
v_call: TRBV6-1

cdr3_aa: CASRNRGVNTGELFF
clone_size: few
j_call: TRBJ2-2
v_call: TRBV6-5

cdr3_aa: CASSYRTGSYEQYF
clone_size: once
j_call: -
v_call: TRBV7-6

cdr3_aa: CASSFREAGGPGRSTQYF
clone_size: -
j_call: TRBJ2-3
v_call: TRBV11-1

cdr3_aa: CASSIAETGQPQHF
clone_size: -
j_call: TRBJ1-5
v_call: TRBV19

cdr3_aa: CASRPNRGDNQPQHF
clone_size: -
j_call: TRBJ1-5
v_call: TRBV6-5